This T cell receptor beta chain was recovered during a study of blood T cells in healthy people across ages. About the study: Template switching captured about one barcoded beta molecule per two T cells.

The count of this clonotype is one. Its antigen remains unknown. Trimming cost V 5 bases and J 5 bases, with 12 bases left between them. Per the germline V gene, CDR1 is SEHNR and CDR2 is FQNEAQ (reference sequence). The CDR3 extends over 13 amino acids. General observations from the study: A roughly linear fall in TCR beta diversity per million T cells was seen with increasing age. Fewer expanded clones and more diversity marked long-lived versus aged donors.

A second roughly 7 to 11 cycle PCR used barcoded and J-beta primers. TCRdb reprocessed the 5' RACE reads with MiXCR, giving one entry per CDR3 protein. The data show roughly 1.9 million distinct CDR3 sequences, about 39% seen once. The clonotype was recovered from a human donor in good health. The sample taken for sequencing was blood. The chain has TRBV7-9 and TRBJ1-1; weak D call: TRBD1 (5 bases). CDR3 DNA: TGTGCCAGCAGCGGGGACTTTGAAACTGAAGCTTTCTTT. It translates to CASSGDFETEAFF.